The clone carrying this T cell receptor beta chain was seen only once. The sample belongs to a study of shared clonotypes between healthy human individuals. CDR3 length equals 15 residues. The V and J ends lost 1 base and 0 bases respectively, with 10 bases between them. Germline V gene lookup returns CDR1 LNHDA and CDR2 SQIVND (reference sequence). 300 ng DNA, approximately 30,000 T cell genomes, went into unsorted PBMC replicate PCRs. Here immunoSEQ multiplex PCR was the method, and the copy in TCRdb shows in-frame clones only, minus some. The data contain 450,000 to 500,000 clones, approximately 80% of them singletons. Nashville, Tennessee was home to all donors, each a Caucasian adult.

This rearrangement joins TRBV19 to TRBJ2-7, with D hard to call. Material: PBMCs. This sequence was found in a woman aged 40-49 years in good health. Some clones in this sample may be carry-over from other donors' samples. The CDR3 DNA reads TGTGCCAGTAGTATAGCCGCAAAAAGCTCCTACGAGCAGTACTTC. This codes for CASSIAAKSSYEQYF.